These 4 T cell receptor beta chains share one sample of origin, sequenced in a study of T-cell reconstitution after alpha-beta-depleted transplantation in children. The TCRbeta library incorporated unique molecular identifiers. TCRdb fed the PCR reads into MiXCR, producing one record per CDR3 protein. The sample comprises roughly 790,000 distinct CDR3 sequences, under 20% of which are singletons, and about 5% rests with the top ten. Sequenced material: PBMCs, mostly from graft donor cells, taken 360 days after TCRalphabeta/CD19-depleted stem cell transplant. These receptors all stem from a male patient younger than 18 who had a stem cell transplant for acute lymphoblastic leukemia, so the T cells may come from the graft donor.

The chain couples TRBV7-9 to TRBJ2-7, with TRBD1 matching 9 bases. The CDR3 is 15 residues long. Germline V gives CDR1 SEHNR, CDR2 FQNEAQ (reference sequence). The ends lost 6 bases at V and 0 bases at J; junction bases unmatched: 6. This CDR3 is CASSNRGPHSYEQYF. CDR3 in DNA: TGTGCCAGCAGTAACAGGGGGCCCCACTCCTACGAGCAGTACTTC.

This clonotype showed up just a few times. The rearrangement uses TRBV27 and TRBJ2-1; TRBD2 might be the D (6 bases). The V gene lost 6 bases and the J gene lost 4 bases, with 16 bases spanning the gap. Germline values: CDR1 MNHEY, CDR2 SMNVEV (reference sequence). This CDR3 contains 15 residues. CDR3 sequence: CASRPSGTQYNEQFF. The CDR3 DNA is TGTGCCAGCAGACCCTCCGGGACTCAGTACAATGAGCAGTTCTTC.

This clonotype was counted at least ten times. The chain couples TRBV20-1 to TRBJ2-7; the match to TRBD2 covers 8 bases. V lost 6 bases to trimming and J lost 4 bases; unmatched junction nucleotides: 8. Per the germline V gene, CDR1 is DFQATT and CDR2 is SNEGSKA (reference sequence). The CDR3 totals 13 residues. The CDR3, as DNA: TGCAGTGCCCCACGGGGGGGGTTGTACGAGCAGTACTTC. Its protein product is CSAPRGGLYEQYF.

The V and J genes are TRBV27 and TRBJ2-2, with 9 nucleotides matching TRBD1. Trimming at V came to 3 bases and at J to 2 bases, leaving 13 bases not matched to a gene. This CDR3 has 19 amino acids. CDR1 and CDR2 (germline): MNHEY, SMNVEV (reference sequence). The CDR3 DNA sequence: TGTGCCAGCAGTTTTGAAGGGACAGGGCGCTCACCCAACACCGGGGAGCTGTTTTTT. Translation: CASSFEGTGRSPNTGELFF.